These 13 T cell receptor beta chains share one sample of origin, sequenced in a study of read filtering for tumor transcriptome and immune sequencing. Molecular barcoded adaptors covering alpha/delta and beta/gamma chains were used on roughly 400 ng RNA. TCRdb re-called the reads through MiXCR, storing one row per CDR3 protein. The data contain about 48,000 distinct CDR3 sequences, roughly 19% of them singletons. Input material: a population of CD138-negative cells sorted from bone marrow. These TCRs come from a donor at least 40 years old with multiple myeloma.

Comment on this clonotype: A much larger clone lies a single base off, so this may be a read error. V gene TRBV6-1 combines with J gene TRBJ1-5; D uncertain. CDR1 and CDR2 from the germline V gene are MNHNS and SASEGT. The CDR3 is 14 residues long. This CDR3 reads CASSEGGSNRPQHF. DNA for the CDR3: TGTGCCAGCAGTGAAGGGGGTAGCAATCGGCCCCAGCATTTT.

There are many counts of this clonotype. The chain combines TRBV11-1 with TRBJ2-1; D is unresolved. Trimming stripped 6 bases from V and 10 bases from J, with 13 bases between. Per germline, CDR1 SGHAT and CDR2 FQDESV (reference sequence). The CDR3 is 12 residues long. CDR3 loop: CASSPDRNEQFF. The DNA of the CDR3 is TGTGCCAGCAGTCCGGACCGCAACGAGCAGTTCTTC.

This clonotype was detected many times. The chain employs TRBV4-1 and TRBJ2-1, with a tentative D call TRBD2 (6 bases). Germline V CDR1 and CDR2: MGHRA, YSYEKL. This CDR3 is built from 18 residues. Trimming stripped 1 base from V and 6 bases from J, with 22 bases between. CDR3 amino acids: CASSQGLLVGGGSNEQFF. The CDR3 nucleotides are TGCGCCAGCAGCCAAGGGCTCCTCGTGGGGGGAGGTTCCAATGAGCAGTTCTTC.

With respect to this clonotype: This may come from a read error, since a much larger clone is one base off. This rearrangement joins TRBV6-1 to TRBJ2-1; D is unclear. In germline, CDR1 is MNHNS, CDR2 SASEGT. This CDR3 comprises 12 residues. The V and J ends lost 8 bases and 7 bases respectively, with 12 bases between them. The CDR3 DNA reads TGTGCCAGCTCGTGCGGCCAAAATGAGCAGTTCTTC. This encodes CASSCGQNEQFF.

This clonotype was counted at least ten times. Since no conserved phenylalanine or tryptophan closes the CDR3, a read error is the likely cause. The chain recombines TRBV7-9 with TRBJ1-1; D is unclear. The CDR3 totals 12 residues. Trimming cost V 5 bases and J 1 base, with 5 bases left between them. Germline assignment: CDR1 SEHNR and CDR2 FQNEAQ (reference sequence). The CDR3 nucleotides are TGTGCCAGCAGCCCCCGGAACACTGAAGCTTTCCTT. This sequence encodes CASSPRNTEAFL.

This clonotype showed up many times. CDR3 bases: TGCACCAGCAGCCCCAGGAGGCGGAACGGTAGCACAGATACGCAGTATTTT. This sequence encodes CTSSPRRRNGSTDTQYF. V gene TRBV1 combines with J gene TRBJ2-3; the D call TRBD1 from the table was never checked on the DNA. TRBV1 counts as a pseudogene. This CDR3 region has 17 residues.

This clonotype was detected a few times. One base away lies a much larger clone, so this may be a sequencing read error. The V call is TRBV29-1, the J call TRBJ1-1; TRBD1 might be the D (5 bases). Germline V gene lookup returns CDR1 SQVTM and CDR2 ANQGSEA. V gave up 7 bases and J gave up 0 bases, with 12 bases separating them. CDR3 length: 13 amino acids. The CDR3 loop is CSGRRDMNTEAFF. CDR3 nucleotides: TGCAGCGGCCGCAGGGATATGAACACTGAAGCTTTCTTT.

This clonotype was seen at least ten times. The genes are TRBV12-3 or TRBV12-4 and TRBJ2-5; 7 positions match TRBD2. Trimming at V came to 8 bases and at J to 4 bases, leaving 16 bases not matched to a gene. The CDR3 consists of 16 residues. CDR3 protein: CASGGGPWFSGETQYF. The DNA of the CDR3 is TGTGCCAGCGGCGGGGGACCATGGTTCTCTGGAGAGACCCAGTACTTC.

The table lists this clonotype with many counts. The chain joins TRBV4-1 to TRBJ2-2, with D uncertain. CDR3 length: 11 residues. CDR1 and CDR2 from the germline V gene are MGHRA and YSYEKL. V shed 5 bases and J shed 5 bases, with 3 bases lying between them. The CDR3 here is CASSLTGELFF. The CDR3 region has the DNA TGCGCCAGCAGCTTAACCGGGGAGCTGTTTTTT.

The CDR3, as DNA: TGCAGTGCTTGGCCCATGACGGGAGAAGTCTACGAGCAGTACTTC. Its translation: CSAWPMTGEVYEQYF. The chain employs TRBV20-1 and TRBJ2-7; tentative D call: TRBD2 (6 bases). This CDR3 spans 15 amino acids. Trimming stripped 5 bases from V and 3 bases from J, with 20 bases between. Germline V gives CDR1 DFQATT, CDR2 SNEGSKA (reference sequence).

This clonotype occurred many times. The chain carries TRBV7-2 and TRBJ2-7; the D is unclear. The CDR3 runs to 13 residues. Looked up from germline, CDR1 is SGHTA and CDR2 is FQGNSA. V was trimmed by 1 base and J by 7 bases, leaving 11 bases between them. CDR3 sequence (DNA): TGTGCCAGCAGCTTAGAGATAAAGCAGGAGCAGTACTTC. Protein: CASSLEIKQEQYF.

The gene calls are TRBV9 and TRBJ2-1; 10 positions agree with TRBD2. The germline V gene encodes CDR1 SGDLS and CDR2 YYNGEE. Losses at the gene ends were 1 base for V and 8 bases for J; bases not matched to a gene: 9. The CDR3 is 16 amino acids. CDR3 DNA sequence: TGTGCCAGCAGCGTAAGGCTAGCGGGAGAGGGGGATGAGCAGTTCTTC. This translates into CASSVRLAGEGDEQFF. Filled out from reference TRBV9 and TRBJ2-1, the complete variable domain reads DSGVTQTPKHLITATGQRVTLRCSPRSGDLSVYWYQQSLDQGLQFLIQYYNGEERAKGNILERFSAQQFPDLHSELNLSSLELGDSALYFCASSVRLAGEGDEQFFGPGTRLTVL.

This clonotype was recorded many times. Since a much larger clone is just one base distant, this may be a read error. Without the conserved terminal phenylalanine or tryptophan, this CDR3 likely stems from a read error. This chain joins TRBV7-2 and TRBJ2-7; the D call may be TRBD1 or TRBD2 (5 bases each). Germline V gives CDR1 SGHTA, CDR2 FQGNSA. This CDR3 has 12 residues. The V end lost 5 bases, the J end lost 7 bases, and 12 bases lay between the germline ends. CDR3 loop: CASSRDPREQYS. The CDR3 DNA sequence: TGTGCCAGCAGCAGGGACCCTAGGGAGCAGTACTCC.